These 24 T cell receptor beta chains were all obtained from the same sample, sequenced in a study of CD8 T cells in Susac syndrome. An input of about 0.5 to 1 ug of RNA was subjected to reverse transcription using random hexamers. TCRdb passed the immunoSEQ multiplex PCR reads through MiXCR, listing each CDR3 protein once. The sample yields 150,000 to 190,000 distinct CDR3 sequences, roughly 94% seen once. The sequencing input was CD8+ T cells from PBMCs. The receptors come from a human donor with multiple sclerosis.

This chain uses TRBV20-1 with TRBJ1-5, with 7 bases identical to TRBD1. CDR1 is DFQATT, CDR2 SNEGSKA, per germline (reference sequence). The CDR3 has 16 residues. V shed 3 bases, J shed 0 bases, and the junction held 8 bases outside the gene matches. As DNA, the CDR3 is TGCAGTGCTAGGGCAGGGACAGTCCTTAGCAATCAGCCCCAGCATTTT. Its protein is CSARAGTVLSNQPQHF.

This chain joins TRBV6-2 or TRBV6-3 and TRBJ2-6; D might be TRBD1 (6 bases). This CDR3 is 15 amino acids long. CDR1 and CDR2 from the germline V gene are MNHEY and SVGEGT. V shed 6 bases and J shed 1 base, with 10 bases lying between them. CDR3 protein: CASRQQGSGANVLTF. Written as DNA, the CDR3 is TGTGCCAGCAGACAACAGGGATCTGGGGCCAACGTCCTGACTTTC.

This sequence joins TRBV3-1 and TRBJ2-5; D gene unclear. The V end was cut by 2 bases, the J end by 2 bases, with 15 bases between. The CDR3 has 16 amino acids. The germline V gene encodes CDR1 LGHDT and CDR2 YNNKEL (reference sequence). CDR3: CASSQYMGRTQETQYF. CDR3 nucleotide sequence: TGTGCCAGCAGCCAATATATGGGCCGAACTCAAGAGACCCAGTACTTC.

The genes are TRBV15 and TRBJ1-5, with TRBD1 identical over 8 bases. The germline V gene encodes CDR1 LNHNV and CDR2 YYDKDF (reference sequence). This CDR3 has 17 residues. V lost 8 bases and J lost 0; bases outside the gene matches: 12. CDR3 DNA sequence: TGTGCCACCGATCAGGGGGCGCGGGGCTATAGCAATCAGCCCCAGCATTTT. This codes for CATDQGARGYSNQPQHF.

The chain recombines TRBV3-1 with TRBJ2-1; D call uncertain. The CDR3 contains 13 residues. The ends were cut back, 3 bases at V and 6 bases at J, with 9 bases in the middle. Germline V gene lookup returns CDR1 LGHDT and CDR2 YNNKEL (reference sequence). The CDR3 DNA follows: TGTGCCAGCAGCCACGCCCCCTTCAATGAGCAGTTCTTC. It is translated as CASSHAPFNEQFF.

This chain connects TRBV12-3 or TRBV12-4 to TRBJ1-2; D is uncertain. The CDR3 runs to 13 residues. V lost 2 bases and J 4 bases, leaving 8 bases between the germline ends. Here the CDR3 DNA reads TGTGCCAGCAGTTTAAAACGGATCTATGGCTACACCTTC. Its translation: CASSLKRIYGYTF.

The rearrangement joins TRBV7-9 to TRBJ2-3, with unresolved D. The CDR3 length is 12 residues. The germline V and J ends were trimmed by 6 bases and 1 base, with 5 bases remaining between them. CDR1 and CDR2 (germline): SEHNR, FQNEAQ (reference sequence). CDR3 bases: TGTGCCAGCAGAATGGGCACAGATACGCAGTATTTT. Translated: CASRMGTDTQYF.

The chain links TRBV20-1 to TRBJ1-1; tentatively, D is TRBD1 (5 bases). The V gene's germline CDR1 is DFQATT and CDR2 SNEGSKA (reference sequence). This CDR3 contains 18 residues. V was cut by 0 bases and J by 3 bases, with 23 bases left in between. CDR3 sequence: CSAREVPTKQVGDTEAFF. The CDR3 DNA reads as TGCAGTGCTAGAGAAGTACCCACAAAACAGGTGGGGGACACTGAAGCTTTCTTT.

The chain carries TRBV2 and TRBJ2-7; D could derive from TRBD1 or TRBD2 (5 bases each). Germline V CDR1 and CDR2: SNHLY, FYNNEI. The V and J ends lost 4 bases and 6 bases respectively, with 7 bases between them. This CDR3 is built from 11 residues. CDR3 bases: TGTGCCAGCAGTGCGGGGCTCGAGCAGTACTTC. Encoded protein: CASSAGLEQYF.

The chain combines TRBV20-1 with TRBJ2-1, with 8 bases identical to TRBD2. Germline assignment: CDR1 DFQATT and CDR2 SNEGSKA (reference sequence). This CDR3 has 14 residues. V shed 1 base and J 5 bases; nucleotides not matched to a gene: 4. DNA of the CDR3: TGCAGTGCTAGAGTCCGGGGGGGGAACAATGAGCAGTTCTTC. It translates to CSARVRGGNNEQFF.

This chain links TRBV6-6 with TRBJ2-7, with a tentative D call TRBD1 (6 bases). Trimming removed 8 bases at V and 3 bases at J, with 14 bases between. The germline CDR1 and CDR2 sequences are MNHNY and SVGAGI (reference sequence). CDR3 size: 13 residues. CDR3 residues: CASSTQGDYEQYF. In DNA, the CDR3 is TGTGCCAGCTCCACACAGGGTGACTACGAGCAGTACTTC.

The rearrangement joins TRBV9 to TRBJ1-2, with 8 nucleotides matching TRBD1. Germline V gene lookup returns CDR1 SGDLS and CDR2 YYNGEE. Germline trimming cut 0 bases from V and 6 bases from J; bases unmatched to any gene: 1. CDR3 length equals 13 residues. The CDR3 region has the DNA TGTGCCAGCAGCGTAGTGACAGGGGATGGCTACACCTTC. It yields the protein CASSVVTGDGYTF.

The chain links TRBV9 to TRBJ2-5; D remains ambiguous. Germline CDR1 and CDR2: SGDLS and YYNGEE. The CDR3 length is 10 residues. Trimming took 7 bases from V and 10 from J, leaving 11 bases between them. CDR3 sequence: CASGSLGQYF. The CDR3 DNA reads as TGTGCCAGCGGATCATTGGGCCAGTACTTC.

The rearrangement uses TRBV14 and TRBJ1-2; D not certain. Germline values: CDR1 SGHDN, CDR2 FVKESK. This CDR3 spans 16 amino acids. Trimming took 1 base from V and 7 from J, leaving 19 bases between them. CDR3: CASSQGWVEPGRGYTF. DNA of the CDR3: TGTGCCAGCAGCCAAGGGTGGGTCGAGCCTGGTCGTGGCTACACCTTC. Together with reference TRBV14 and TRBJ1-2, the CDR3 gives the full variable domain: EAGVTQFPSHSVIEKGQTVTLRCDPISGHDNLYWYRRVMGKEIKFLLHFVKESKQDESGMPNNRFLAERTGGTYSTLKVQPAELEDSGVYFCASSQGWVEPGRGYTFGSGTRLTVV.

The rearrangement joins TRBV9 to TRBJ2-5, with 8 bases identical to TRBD1. The CDR3 runs 14 residues. V gave up 0 bases and J gave up 7 bases; unmatched junction bases: 5. Germline CDR1 is SGDLS and CDR2 is YYNGEE. CDR3 region: CASSVDGTGMTQYF. In DNA form, the CDR3 reads TGTGCCAGCAGCGTAGACGGGACAGGAATGACCCAGTACTTC. The full variable domain, with the rest looked up from reference TRBV9 and TRBJ2-5, is DSGVTQTPKHLITATGQRVTLRCSPRSGDLSVYWYQQSLDQGLQFLIQYYNGEERAKGNILERFSAQQFPDLHSELNLSSLELGDSALYFCASSVDGTGMTQYFGPGTRLLVL.

This clonotype was observed a handful of times. The junction departs from the called germline gene at one end, perhaps through a read error. The V gene is TRBV29-1, the J gene TRBJ1-2; maybe TRBD1 (6 bases). Germline values: CDR1 SQVTM, CDR2 ANQGSEA. The CDR3 runs 12 residues. The CDR3 DNA is TGCAGCGTTGAAGCACAGGGTGATGGCTACACTTTC. Translating it yields CSVEAQGDGYTF.

The chain is built from TRBV7-9 and TRBJ2-1; 8 nucleotides line up with TRBD2. With 4 bases clipped from V and 9 bases from J, the junction kept 2 bases outside the gene matches. The CDR3 extends over 12 amino acids. Germline-derived CDR1 and CDR2 are SEHNR and FQNEAQ (reference sequence). CDR3 in amino acids: CASSSGGAEQFF. In DNA form, the CDR3 reads TGTGCCAGCAGCTCGGGAGGGGCTGAGCAGTTCTTC.

The gene calls are TRBV20-1 and TRBJ2-7, with 9 bases fitting TRBD2. V gave up 4 bases and J gave up 1 base; unmatched junction bases: 8. This CDR3 has 15 residues. The germline V gene has CDR1 DFQATT and CDR2 SNEGSKA (reference sequence). CDR3 loop: CSATDTSGYSYEQYF. CDR3 DNA sequence: TGCAGTGCTACGGACACTAGCGGGTATTCCTACGAGCAGTACTTC.

J is TRBJ1-1 and V is TRBV4-1, with 12 bases fitting TRBD1. The CDR3 extends over 14 amino acids. The ends lost 5 bases at V and 11 bases at J; junction bases unmatched: 9. Germline values: CDR1 MGHRA, CDR2 YSYEKL. The CDR3 DNA reads as TGCGCCAGCAGCATTCCGGGACAGGGGGCGTTGGCTTTCTTT. This translates into CASSIPGQGALAFF.

In its sample, this clonotype was seen once. This rearrangement joins TRBV7-7 to TRBJ2-1; TRBD2 matches at 16 bases. CDR3 size: 18 residues. Trimming at V came to 5 bases and at J to 2 bases, leaving 6 bases not matched to a gene. The germline V gene has CDR1 SSHAT and CDR2 FNYEAQ (reference sequence). The CDR3 region is CASSPGTSGGAAYNEQFF. The CDR3 nucleotides are TGTGCCAGCAGCCCCGGGACTAGCGGGGGGGCCGCCTACAATGAGCAGTTCTTC.

The genes are TRBV5-1 and TRBJ2-1, with D maybe TRBD2 (6 bases). Trimming took off 1 base at V and 14 bases at J, with 10 bases between the two ends. The length of the CDR3 is 11 residues. The germline V gene encodes CDR1 SGHRS and CDR2 YFSETQ. The CDR3 loop reads CASSLPGEEFF. The CDR3 region has the DNA TGCGCCAGCAGCTTGCCGGGGGAGGAGTTCTTC.

This chain uses TRBV25-1 with TRBJ2-1; D possibly corresponds to TRBD1 (6 bases). The germline V and J ends were trimmed by 4 bases and 6 bases, with 19 bases remaining between them. Germline assignment: CDR1 MGHDK and CDR2 SYGVNS. The CDR3 length is 16 residues. In DNA form, the CDR3 reads TGTGCCAGCAGTGGGACAGTCTTTGGAGGCCTCAATGAGCAGTTCTTC. Translation: CASSGTVFGGLNEQFF.

The CDR3 spells CASSQRHEQYF. For the CDR3, the DNA is TGTGCCAGCAGCCAAAGGCACGAGCAGTACTTC. This rearrangement joins TRBV3-1 to TRBJ2-7; D gene ambiguous. Germline V gene sequence: CDR1 LGHDT, CDR2 YNNKEL (reference sequence). V was clipped by 2 bases and J by 5 bases, with 4 bases between them. The CDR3 sequence is 11 residues long.

The CDR3 loop is CASSIGPAGANVLTF. Here the CDR3 DNA reads TGTGCCAGTAGTATAGGTCCAGCTGGGGCCAACGTCCTGACTTTC. V usage is TRBV19 and J usage is TRBJ2-6, with no clear D. CDR1 is LNHDA, CDR2 SQIVND, per germline (reference sequence). With 1 base removed from V and 2 bases from J, the gap between germline ends came to 6 bases. This CDR3 comprises 15 residues.